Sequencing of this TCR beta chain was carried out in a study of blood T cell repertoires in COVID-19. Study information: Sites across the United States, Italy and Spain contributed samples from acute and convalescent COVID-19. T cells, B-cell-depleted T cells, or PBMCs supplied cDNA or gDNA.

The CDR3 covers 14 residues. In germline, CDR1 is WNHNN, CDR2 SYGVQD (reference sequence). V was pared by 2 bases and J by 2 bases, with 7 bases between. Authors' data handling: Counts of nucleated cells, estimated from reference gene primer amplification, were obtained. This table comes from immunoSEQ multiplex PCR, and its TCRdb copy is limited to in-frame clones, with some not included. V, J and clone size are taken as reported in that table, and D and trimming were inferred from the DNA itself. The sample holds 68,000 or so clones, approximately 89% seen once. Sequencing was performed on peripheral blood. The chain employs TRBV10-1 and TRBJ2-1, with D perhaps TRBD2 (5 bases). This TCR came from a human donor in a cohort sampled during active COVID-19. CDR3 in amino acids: CASSESGPYNEQFF. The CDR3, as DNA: TGCGCCAGCAGTGAGAGCGGCCCCTACAATGAGCAGTTCTTC.